This TCR beta chain was found in a study of cytomegalovirus exposure and HLA in healthy donors. A few counts support this clone. Its matching antigen is unknown. A multiplex PCR was run with 60 Vbeta primers and 13 Jbeta primers. The table came from immunoSEQ multiplex PCR; TCRdb's copy has only in-frame clones and leaves some out. The data show around 190,000 clones, 70% to 90% seen once. Germline V gene lookup returns CDR1 PRHDT and CDR2 FYEKMQ (reference sequence). The CDR3 is 13 amino acids. V trimming: 0 bases; J trimming: 11 bases; junction bases outside the gene matches: 5. Study-level points and caveats: Later analysis demonstrated an association between a missense DCLRE1C variant and TCR beta V- and J-gene trimming.

The TCR originated in a woman in her 30s in good health and CMV-seronegative. The sequenced sample consisted of PBMCs. V usage is TRBV13 and J usage is TRBJ1-1; 8 bases match TRBD1. CDR3 in DNA: TGTGCCAGCAGCTTAGGGGACAGGGTGAGGGCTTTCTTT. Protein product: CASSLGDRVRAFF.